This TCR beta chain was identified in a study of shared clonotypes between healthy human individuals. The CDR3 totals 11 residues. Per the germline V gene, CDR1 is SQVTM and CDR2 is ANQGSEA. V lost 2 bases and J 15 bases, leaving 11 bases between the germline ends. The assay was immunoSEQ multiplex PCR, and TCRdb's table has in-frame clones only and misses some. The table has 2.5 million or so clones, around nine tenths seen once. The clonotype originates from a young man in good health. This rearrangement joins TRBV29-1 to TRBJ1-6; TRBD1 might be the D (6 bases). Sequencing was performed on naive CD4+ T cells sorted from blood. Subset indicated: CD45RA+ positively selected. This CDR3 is CSVEMGHNLHF. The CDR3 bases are TGCAGCGTTGAAATGGGACACAACCTCCACTTT.